This T cell receptor (beta chain) is drawn from a study of blood T cell repertoires in COVID-19. Overall study context: COVID-19 samples collected from the United States, Italy and Spain covered acute and convalescent phases. T cells, B-cell-depleted T cells, or PBMCs supplied cDNA or gDNA.

CDR1 and CDR2 from the germline V gene are SGHNT and YYREEE (reference sequence). Germline trimming cut 4 bases from V and 3 bases from J; bases unmatched to any gene: 4. The length of the CDR3 is 13 residues. In the authors' methods: The assay estimated nucleated cells by amplifying reference gene primers. The data were produced by immunoSEQ multiplex PCR, yet TCRdb's version contains in-frame clones alone and is incomplete. Clone size and V and J calls were adopted from that table, with D and trimming inferred from the DNA. The table includes 150,000 to 200,000 clones, 75% to 90% detected once. The clonotype originates from a human donor in a cohort sampled during active COVID-19. The source material was peripheral blood. The chain links TRBV5-4 to TRBJ2-7, with 7 bases identical to TRBD1. The CDR3: CASSPRGRYEQYF. CDR3 in DNA: TGTGCCAGCAGCCCTAGGGGGCGCTACGAGCAGTACTTC. Variable domain in full (rest from reference TRBV5-4 and TRBJ2-7): ETGVTQSPTHLIKTRGQQVTLRCSSQSGHNTVSWYQQALGQGPQFIFQYYREEENGRGNFPPRFSGLQFPNYSSELNVNALELDDSALYLCASSPRGRYEQYFGPGTRLTVT.